This TCR beta chain was recorded in a study of T cells after yellow fever vaccination. At the level of the study: Libraries from low-cell-number fractions were prepared with the SMART-Seq v4 Ultra Low Input RNA kit. General study results and limits: The booster saw the reappearance of most primary-vaccination clones (more than 95% CD4, almost 90% CD8).

This clonotype came up many times. Its target is unknown. J gave up 7 bases and V 5 bases, and 6 bases lay outside the gene matches. The CDR3 runs 13 residues. Germline values: CDR1 DFQATT, CDR2 SNEGSKA (reference sequence). TCRdb processed the 5' RACE reads anew with MiXCR; each CDR3 protein has one entry. The sample shows 300,000 to 350,000 distinct CDR3 sequences, around 4.3% of them seen only once. Sequences were derived from PBMCs, sampled 15 days after the yellow fever booster vaccination. The genes are TRBV20-1 and TRBJ1-4, with 8 positions matching TRBD1. The TCR sequence derives from a man younger than 35 who received the YFV17D yellow fever vaccine. The CDR3 spells CSAPSRGPEKLFF. The CDR3 DNA reads as TGCAGTGCTCCGTCCAGGGGGCCTGAAAAACTGTTTTTT.